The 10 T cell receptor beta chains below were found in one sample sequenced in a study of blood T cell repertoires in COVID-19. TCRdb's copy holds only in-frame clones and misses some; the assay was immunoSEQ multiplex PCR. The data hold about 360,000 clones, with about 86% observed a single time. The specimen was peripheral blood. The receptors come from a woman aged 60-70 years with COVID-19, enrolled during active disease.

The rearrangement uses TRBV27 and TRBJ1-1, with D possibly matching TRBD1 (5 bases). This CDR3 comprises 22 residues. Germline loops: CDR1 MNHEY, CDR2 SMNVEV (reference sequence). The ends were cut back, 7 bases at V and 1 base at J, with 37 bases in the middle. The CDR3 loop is CASTLITGYPTVKQFKNTEAFF. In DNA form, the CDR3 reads TGTGCCAGCACCTTAATTACAGGTTATCCCACGGTAAAGCAGTTCAAGAACACTGAAGCTTTCTTT.

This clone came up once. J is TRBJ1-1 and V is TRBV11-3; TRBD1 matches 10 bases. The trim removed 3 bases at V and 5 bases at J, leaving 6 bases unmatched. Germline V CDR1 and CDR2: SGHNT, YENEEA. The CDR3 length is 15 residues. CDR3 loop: CASSFLTGGRTEAFF. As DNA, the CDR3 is TGTGCCAGCAGCTTCTTGACAGGGGGCAGGACTGAAGCTTTCTTT.

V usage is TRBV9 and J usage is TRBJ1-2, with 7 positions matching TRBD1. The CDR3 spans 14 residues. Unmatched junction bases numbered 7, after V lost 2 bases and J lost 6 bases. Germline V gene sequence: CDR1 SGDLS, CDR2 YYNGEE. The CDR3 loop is CASSVGTASHGYTF. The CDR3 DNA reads TGTGCCAGCAGCGTCGGGACAGCTTCGCATGGCTACACCTTC.

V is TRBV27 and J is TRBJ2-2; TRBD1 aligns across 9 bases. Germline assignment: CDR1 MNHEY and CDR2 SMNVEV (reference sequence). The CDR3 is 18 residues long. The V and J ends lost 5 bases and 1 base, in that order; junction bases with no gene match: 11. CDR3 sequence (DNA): TGTGCCAGCAGTGGGACAGGGCAAACTAAAATGAACACCGGGGAGCTGTTTTTT. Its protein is CASSGTGQTKMNTGELFF.

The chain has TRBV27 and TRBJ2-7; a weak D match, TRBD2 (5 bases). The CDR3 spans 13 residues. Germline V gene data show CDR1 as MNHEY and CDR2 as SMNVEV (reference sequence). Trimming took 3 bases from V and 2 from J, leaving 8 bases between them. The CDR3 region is CASSFAGAYEQYF. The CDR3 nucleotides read TGTGCCAGCAGTTTCGCCGGGGCCTACGAGCAGTACTTC.

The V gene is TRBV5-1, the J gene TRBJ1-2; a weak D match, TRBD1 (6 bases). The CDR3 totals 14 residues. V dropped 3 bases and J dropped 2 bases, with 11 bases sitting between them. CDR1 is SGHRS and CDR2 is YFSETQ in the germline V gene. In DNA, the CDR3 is TGCGCCAGCAGCTGGACCACAGGGAACTATGGCTACACCTTC. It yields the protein CASSWTTGNYGYTF.

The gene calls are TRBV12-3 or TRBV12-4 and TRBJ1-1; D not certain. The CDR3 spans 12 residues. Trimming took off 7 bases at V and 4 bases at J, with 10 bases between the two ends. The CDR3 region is CASTSGSTEAFF. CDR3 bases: TGTGCCAGCACGTCCGGGAGCACTGAAGCTTTCTTT.

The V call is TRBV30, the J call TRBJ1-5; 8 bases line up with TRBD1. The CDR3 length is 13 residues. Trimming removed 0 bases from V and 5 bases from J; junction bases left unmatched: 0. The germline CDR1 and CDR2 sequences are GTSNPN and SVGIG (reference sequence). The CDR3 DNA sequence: TGTGCCTGGAGTGTACAGGGGGATCAGCCCCAGCATTTT. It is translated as CAWSVQGDQPQHF. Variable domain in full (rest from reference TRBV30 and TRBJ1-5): SQTIHQWPATLVQPVGSPLSLECTVEGTSNPNLYWYRQAAGRGLQLLFYSVGIGQISSEVPQNLSASRPQDRQFILSSKKLLLSDSGFYLCAWSVQGDQPQHFGDGTRLSIL.

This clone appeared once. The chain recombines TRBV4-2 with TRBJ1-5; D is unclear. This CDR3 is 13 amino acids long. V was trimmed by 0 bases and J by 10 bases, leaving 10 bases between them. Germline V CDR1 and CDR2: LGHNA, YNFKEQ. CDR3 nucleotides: TGTGCCAGCAGCCAAGATCTCGGGTCACCCCAGCATTTT. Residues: CASSQDLGSPQHF.

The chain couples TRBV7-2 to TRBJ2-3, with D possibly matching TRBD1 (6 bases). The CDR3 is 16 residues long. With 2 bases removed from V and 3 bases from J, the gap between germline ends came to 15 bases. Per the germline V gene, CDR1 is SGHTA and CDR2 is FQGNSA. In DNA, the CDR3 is TGTGCCAGCAGCTTACGTACCCAGGGGATTACAGATACGCAGTATTTT. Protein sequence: CASSLRTQGITDTQYF.